What follows describes a single T cell receptor beta chain. The sample originates from a study of blood T cell repertoires in COVID-19. Turning to the study itself: Whether acute or convalescent, the COVID-19 samples came from the United States, Italy and Spain. PBMCs, B-cell-depleted T cells, or T cells were the source of the cDNA or gDNA that made up the material.

Original handling: Estimated nucleated cell counts came from reference gene primer amplification. The repertoire was sequenced with immunoSEQ multiplex PCR; TCRdb's copy has only in-frame clones and lacks some. V and J calls plus clone size are reproduced from that table; the DNA served to infer D and trimming. The sample includes about 120,000 clones, just under 90% of them seen just once. Trimming left V 3 bases short and J 1 base short, with 7 bases between. The CDR3 spans 13 residues. CDR1 and CDR2 (germline): SEHNR, FQNEAQ (reference sequence). The V and J genes are TRBV7-9 and TRBJ2-7; a weak D match, TRBD1 (5 bases). The sequencing sample was made of peripheral blood. This sequence was found in a woman between 50 and 59 years old with acute or convalescent COVID-19. The CDR3, as DNA: TGTGCCAGCAGCTTGGGGCTTTCCTACGAGCAGTACTTC. It is translated as CASSLGLSYEQYF.